This TCR beta chain derives from a study of blood T cells in healthy people across ages. Notes on the study in general: In older individuals, TCR beta diversity per million T cells was lower, falling roughly linearly with age. Naive T cell percentage showed a strong correlation with TCR beta diversity.

For this clonotype: What it binds is not known.

V trimming: 4 bases; J trimming: 0 bases; junction bases outside the gene matches: 6. Germline V CDR1 and CDR2: SGHDT, YYEEEE. CDR3 length: 16 amino acids. Each sample gave at least 6.5 million isolated PBMCs. Primers used in a second PCR of about 7 to 12 cycles were a sample-barcoded 5' primer and a J-beta primer mix. TCRdb fed the 5' RACE reads into MiXCR, producing one record per CDR3 protein. The sample yields around 500,000 distinct CDR3 sequences, more than 45% seen once. Sequenced sample: blood. This sequence joins TRBV5-6 and TRBJ1-1; 10 nucleotides agree with TRBD1. The TCR was taken from a man older than 75 in good health. The chain's CDR3 is CASSPDRGTMNTEAFF. The CDR3 nucleotides are TGTGCCAGCAGCCCGGACAGGGGGACCATGAACACTGAAGCTTTCTTT.